The entry below describes one T cell receptor (beta chain). The method was immunoSEQ multiplex PCR; TCRdb's version includes in-frame clones alone and lacks a portion of them. The repertoire has hundreds of thousands of clones, roughly 90% of them found once; the top ten carry 1.4%. CDR1 LNHDA and CDR2 SQIVND come from the germline V gene (reference sequence). The V end lost 3 bases, the J end lost 0 bases, and 15 bases lay between the germline ends. This CDR3 region has 17 residues. This record belongs to a study of blood T cell repertoires in COVID-19. The rearrangement links TRBV19 to TRBJ1-5; unclear D gene. The source is a woman aged 25 to 39 with active or convalescent COVID-19. Sequencing was done on a sample of peripheral blood. The CDR3 region is CASSIFARDYSNQPQHF. The CDR3 nucleotides are TGTGCCAGTAGTATTTTTGCTCGGGATTATAGCAATCAGCCCCAGCATTTT.